These T cell receptor beta chains were read from a single sample in a study of OX40 agonist ivuxolimab in advanced cancers. Profiling relied on immunoSEQ multiplex PCR, and the TCRdb table lists in-frame clones only, not all of them. The table lists about 19,000 clones, about four fifths of them singletons. Here the sequenced sample was CD4+ or CD8+ T cells sorted from blood, taken in a trial of the OX40 agonist ivuxolimab. The receptors were gathered from an adult with an advanced solid tumor such as melanoma, head and neck, liver or kidney cancer. Each CDR3 is given with its conserved first and last residue. A D gene is named only where the DNA matches it firmly. Clone size, where shown, is once, few, many, or a class for clones that have expanded.

len	v_gene	j_gene	d_gene	abundance	CDR3nt	CDR3aa
13	TRBV5-6	TRBJ2-3	-	-	TGTGCCAGCCTTTTTGCAGTCACAGATACGCAGTATTTT	CASLFAVTDTQYF
12	TRBV19	TRBJ2-1	-	-	TGTGCCAGTAGGGGCAGATACAATGAGCAGTTCTTC	CASRGRYNEQFF
11	TRBV19	TRBJ2-7	-	-	TGTGCCAGTAGTTTCGAGCGCGGGCAGTACTTC	CASSFERGQYF
17	TRBV6-1	TRBJ1-5	TRBD1	-	TGTGCCAGCAGTGACAGGGGGCAACACCTTAGCAATCAGCCCCAGCATTTT	CASSDRGQHLSNQPQHF
14	TRBV15	TRBJ1-1	TRBD1	-	TGTGCCACCAGAGGGGGGACAGCGAACACTGAAGCTTTCTTT	CATRGGTANTEAFF
16	TRBV4-2	TRBJ1-1	-	-	TGTGCCAGCAGCTTTCACTTGAGGGGCTCCAACACTGAAGCTTTCTTT	CASSFHLRGSNTEAFF
15	TRBV4-1	TRBJ2-1	-	-	TGCGCCAGCAGCCTGCAAGAAAGGCGTAGGAATGAGCAGTTCTTC	CASSLQERRRNEQFF
13	TRBV9	TRBJ1-1	-	-	TGTGCCAGCAGCGTAGCTCGTAACACTGAAGCTTTCTTT	CASSVARNTEAFF
16	TRBV7-9	TRBJ2-3	TRBD1	-	TGTGCCAGCAGCTTAGTCGGGACAGGGGGCAGGGATACGCAGTATTTT	CASSLVGTGGRDTQYF
12	TRBV6-6	TRBJ1-5	-	-	TGTGCCAGCAGGGATGAAAGTCAGCCCCAGCATTTT	CASRDESQPQHF
15	TRBV4-1	TRBJ1-1	-	once	TGCGCCAGCAGCCAAGATCGGGCTCCGAACACTGAAGCTTTCTTT	CASSQDRAPNTEAFF
14	TRBV29-1	TRBJ1-5	-	-	TGCAGCGTTGGTCTGGGGACCGCCAATCAGCCCCAGCATTTT	CSVGLGTANQPQHF
14	TRBV15	TRBJ2-1	-	-	TGTGCCACCAGCAGGGCCCGGTCGATCAATGAGCAGTTCTTC	CATSRARSINEQFF
11	TRBV7-9	TRBJ2-1	-	-	TGTGCCAGCAGCCTTGGAAATGAGCAGTTCTTC	CASSLGNEQFF
13	TRBV6-5	TRBJ1-2	-	-	TGTGCCAGCAGTGACGGGATTGCGGACGGGTACACCTTC	CASSDGIADGYTF
15	TRBV7-2	TRBJ2-7	TRBD2	few	TGTGCCAGCAGCTTAGAGGAGGGAGGGCCTTGGGAGCAGTACTTC	CASSLEEGGPWEQYF
13	TRBV5-1	TRBJ1-2	-	-	TGCGCCAGCAGCTTAGGGGAGGACTATGGCTACACCTTC	CASSLGEDYGYTF
13	TRBV6-5	TRBJ2-1	-	-	TGTGCCAGCAGTTACTCGAAACGCAGTGAGCAGTTCTTC	CASSYSKRSEQFF
14	TRBV5-1	TRBJ2-6	-	-	TGCGCCAGCAGCCCGGAGGCTGGGGCCAACGTCCTGACTTTC	CASSPEAGANVLTF
15	TRBV5-1	TRBJ1-3	TRBD1	-	TGCGCCAGCAGAAATGACAGGGGCGGTGGAAACACCATATATTTT	CASRNDRGGGNTIYF
14	TRBV5-4	TRBJ1-2	-	-	TGTGCCAGCAGCCTCGACATGGGGGTTTATGGCTACACCTTC	CASSLDMGVYGYTF
16	TRBV15	TRBJ2-7	-	large	TGTGCCACCAGCAGAGGGGTATCTACATTGGCCTACGAGCAGTACTTC	CATSRGVSTLAYEQYF
17	TRBV27	TRBJ2-3	TRBD2	-	TGTGCCAGCAGTTTATGGGCGGGAGGGTCAAGCACAGATACGCAGTATTTT	CASSLWAGGSSTDTQYF
15	TRBV7-9	TRBJ2-3	TRBD1	-	TGTGCCAGCAGCTTACGGGACAGAGGCACAGATACGCAGTATTTT	CASSLRDRGTDTQYF
12	TRBV11-1	TRBJ2-2	-	-	TGTGCCAGCAGCTTAGCTGGTAGGGAGCTGTTTTTT	CASSLAGRELFF
16	TRBV29-1	TRBJ2-1	TRBD2	-	TGCAGCGTTGATGGGACTAGCGGTTCTTCCTACAATGAGCAGTTCTTC	CSVDGTSGSSYNEQFF
21	TRBV4-2	TRBJ1-3	-	-	TGTGCCAGCAGCCAAGATCCCGTATTGATTGACGGGGGGACGCTTGGAAACACCATATATTTT	CASSQDPVLIDGGTLGNTIYF
15	TRBV2	TRBJ2-1	-	-	TGTGCCAGCAGAGCCCTAGGGGGCGGGAGTAATGAGCAGTTCTTC	CASRALGGGSNEQFF
14	TRBV10-3	TRBJ2-5	-	-	TGTGCCACCGTTGGAGGGCGCTTTGAAGAGACCCAGTACTTC	CATVGGRFEETQYF
13	TRBV7-9	TRBJ1-2	TRBD1	-	TGTGCCAGCAGCGTGGACAGGGGGAATGGCTACACCTTC	CASSVDRGNGYTF
15	TRBV6-5	TRBJ2-1	-	-	TGTGCCAGCAGTTCCATAGAAGACCGGCGGGGTGAGCAGTTCTTC	CASSSIEDRRGEQFF
16	TRBV21-1	TRBJ1-1	-	-	TGTGCCAGCAGCAAAGTGTGGGGGAGTGGGGGCACTGAAGCTTTCTTT	CASSKVWGSGGTEAFF
16	TRBV4-1	TRBJ1-2	-	once	TGCGCCAGCAGCCAAGGGGCAAGGAGAGCTAACTATGGCTACACCTTC	CASSQGARRANYGYTF
20	TRBV13	TRBJ2-3	-	-	TGTGCCAGCAGCCCGTCGGGGGCGGGAGACGTACTAGCTAGCACAGATACGCAGTATTTT	CASSPSGAGDVLASTDTQYF
14	TRBV7-8	TRBJ2-5	-	-	TGTGCCAGCAGCTTAGTTCCGCTGGGGGAGACCCAGTACTTC	CASSLVPLGETQYF
10	TRBV7-9	TRBJ2-7	-	-	TGTGCCAGCAGCCCGGACGAGCAGTACTTC	CASSPDEQYF
15	TRBV6-1	TRBJ2-1	-	-	TGTGCCAGCAGTGACCGGGACAACCCCTACAATGAGCAGTTCTTC	CASSDRDNPYNEQFF
11	TRBV18	TRBJ2-1	-	-	TGTGCCAGCTCCCCATCGGATGAGCAGTTCTTC	CASSPSDEQFF
14	TRBV7-9	TRBJ2-2	-	-	TGTGCCAGCAGCCCCATAGGGGGTATCGGGGAGCTGTTTTTT	CASSPIGGIGELFF
16	TRBV6-6	TRBJ2-1	-	-	TGTGCCAGCAGTTACAGGGGGAGGGAGTCCTACAATGAGCAGTTCTTC	CASSYRGRESYNEQFF
12	TRBV30	TRBJ1-6	-	-	TGTGCCTGGAGCGTAGGGGATTCACCCCTCCACTTT	CAWSVGDSPLHF
15	TRBV5-1	TRBJ2-5	-	once	TGCGCCAGCAGCCTTACCGAGGCCTTCCCGGGGACCCAGTACTTC	CASSLTEAFPGTQYF
16	TRBV13	TRBJ2-1	TRBD2	-	TGTGCCAGCAGCTTAGGCCTTGGACTAGCGGGAGTCGAGCAGTTCTTC	CASSLGLGLAGVEQFF
16	TRBV10-3	TRBJ2-7	-	-	TGTGCCACGGTCCCCTCTGACGTGGACGGAACCTACGAGCAGTACTTC	CATVPSDVDGTYEQYF
14	TRBV13	TRBJ1-2	TRBD1	-	TGTGCCAGCAGCTCCAGGGGGGGAACCTATGGCTACACCTTC	CASSSRGGTYGYTF
16	TRBV25-1	TRBJ2-3	-	-	TGTGCCAGCAGTGAAGTTAGCAGATGGGGCACAGATACGCAGTATTTT	CASSEVSRWGTDTQYF
15	TRBV11-2	TRBJ2-1	-	-	TGTGCCAGCAGCTCGTGGGGGACCTTCCACAATGAGCAGTTCTTC	CASSSWGTFHNEQFF
16	TRBV28	TRBJ2-1	-	-	TGTGCCAGCAGCCCCCTCAGACTAGGTCTCTACAATGAGCAGTTCTTC	CASSPLRLGLYNEQFF
16	TRBV2	TRBJ1-1	TRBD1	-	TGTGCCAGCAAATCCTCTCTTGACAGGGGGAGCACTGAAGCTTTCTTT	CASKSSLDRGSTEAFF
16	TRBV27	TRBJ2-3	-	once	TGTGCCAGCAGTGTAATGCGTCTCGCTAGCACAGATACGCAGTATTTT	CASSVMRLASTDTQYF
11	TRBV7-9	TRBJ2-1	-	-	TGTGCCAGCAGCTATAAACTAGAGCAGTTCTTC	CASSYKLEQFF
14	TRBV7-8	TRBJ1-6	-	once	TGTGCCAGCAGCCGGGATAGTATTGGTTCACCCCTCCACTTT	CASSRDSIGSPLHF
16	TRBV4-1	TRBJ1-1	-	-	TGCGCCAGCAGCCAAGATCGGGTGGCAGGAACCGGTGAAGCTTTCTTT	CASSQDRVAGTGEAFF
14	TRBV28	TRBJ1-5	-	-	TGTGCCAGCAGTTGGGGAGTGGTACGTCAGCCCCAGCATTTT	CASSWGVVRQPQHF
13	TRBV30	TRBJ2-2	-	-	TGTGCCTGGGATAACTGGGTCCCCGGGGAGCTGTTTTTT	CAWDNWVPGELFF
12	TRBV30	TRBJ2-7	TRBD2	-	TGTGCCTGGAGTGTACGTCTGGGACTAGAAACCTTC	CAWSVRLGLETF
16	TRBV6-5	TRBJ2-3	TRBD2	-	TGTGCCAGCAGTTCGGGACTAGCGGGAGCCCTGGTGGCGCAGTATTTT	CASSSGLAGALVAQYF
14	TRBV10-2	TRBJ1-6	-	-	TGCGCCAGCGCCGGGGCCAACTATAATTCACCCCTCCACTTT	CASAGANYNSPLHF
12	TRBV29-1	TRBJ1-4	TRBD1	-	TGCAGCGGGACAGGGTATGAGGAAAAACTGTTTTTT	CSGTGYEEKLFF